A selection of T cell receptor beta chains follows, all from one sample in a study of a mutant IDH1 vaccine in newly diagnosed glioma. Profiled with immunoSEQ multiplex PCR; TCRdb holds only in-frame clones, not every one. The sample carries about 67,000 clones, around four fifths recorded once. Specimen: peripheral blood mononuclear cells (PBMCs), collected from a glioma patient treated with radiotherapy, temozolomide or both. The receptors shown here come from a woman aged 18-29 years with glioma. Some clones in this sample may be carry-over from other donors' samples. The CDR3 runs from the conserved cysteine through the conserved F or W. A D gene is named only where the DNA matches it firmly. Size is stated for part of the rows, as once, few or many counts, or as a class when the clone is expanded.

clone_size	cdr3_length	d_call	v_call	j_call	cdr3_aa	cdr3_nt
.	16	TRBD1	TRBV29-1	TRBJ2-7	CSVEGRDREGSYEQYF	TGCAGCGTTGAAGGGAGGGACAGGGAAGGATCCTACGAGCAGTACTTC
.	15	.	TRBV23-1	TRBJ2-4	CASRTGLMSKNIQYF	TGCGCCAGCAGGACTGGGTTGATGTCCAAAAACATTCAGTACTTC
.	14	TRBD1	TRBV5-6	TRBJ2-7	CASSRGPQGGEQYF	TGTGCCAGCAGCCGGGGGCCACAGGGGGGCGAGCAGTACTTC
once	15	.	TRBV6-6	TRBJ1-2	CASVGTLTLPDGYTF	TGTGCCAGCGTTGGAACGCTAACCTTACCGGACGGCTACACCTTC
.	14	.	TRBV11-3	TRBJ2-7	CASSLSGRAHEQYF	TGTGCCAGCAGCTTATCCGGCAGGGCCCACGAGCAGTACTTC
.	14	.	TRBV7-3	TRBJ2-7	CASSLGGSGYEQYF	TGTGCCAGCAGCTTGGGGGGTAGCGGCTACGAGCAGTACTTC
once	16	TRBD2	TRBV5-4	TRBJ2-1	CASSTFRLADYNEQFF	TGTGCCAGCAGCACCTTTCGACTAGCGGATTACAATGAGCAGTTCTTC
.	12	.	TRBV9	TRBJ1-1	CASSVGGPEAFF	TGTGCCAGCAGCGTCGGGGGTCCTGAAGCTTTCTTT
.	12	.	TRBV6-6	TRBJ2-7	CASKGGLDEQYF	TGTGCCAGCAAGGGGGGGCTCGACGAGCAGTACTTC
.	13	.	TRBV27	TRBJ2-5	CASSWSQQETQYF	TGTGCCAGCAGTTGGAGTCAGCAAGAGACCCAGTACTTC
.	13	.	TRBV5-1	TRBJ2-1	CASSLSSYNEQFF	TGCGCCAGCAGCTTGTCCAGCTACAATGAGCAGTTCTTC
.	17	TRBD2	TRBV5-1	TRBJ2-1	CASSLAVAGHPGGEQFF	TGCGCCAGCAGCTTGGCCGTAGCGGGCCACCCGGGCGGTGAGCAGTTCTTC
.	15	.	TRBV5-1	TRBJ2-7	CASSLENSFSHEQYF	TGCGCCAGCAGCTTGGAGAACAGCTTCTCGCACGAGCAGTACTTC
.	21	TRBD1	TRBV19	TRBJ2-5	CASSIAAGTGDWVASQETQYF	TGTGCCAGTAGTATAGCTGCCGGGACAGGGGATTGGGTCGCCTCCCAAGAGACCCAGTACTTC
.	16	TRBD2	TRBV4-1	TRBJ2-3	CASRPLAGGSTDTQYF	TGCGCCAGCAGACCTCTAGCGGGAGGCAGCACAGATACGCAGTATTTT
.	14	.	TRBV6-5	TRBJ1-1	CASSYGTGNTEAFF	TGTGCCAGCAGTTACGGGACGGGTAACACTGAAGCTTTCTTT
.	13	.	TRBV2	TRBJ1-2	CASSEASSYGYTF	TGTGCCAGCAGTGAAGCGAGCAGCTATGGCTACACCTTC
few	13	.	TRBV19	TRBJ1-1	CASSPQGNTEAFF	TGTGCCAGCAGCCCTCAGGGGAACACTGAAGCTTTCTTT
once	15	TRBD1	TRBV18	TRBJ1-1	CASSPRTGMNTEAFF	TGTGCCAGCTCACCACGGACAGGGATGAACACTGAAGCTTTCTTT
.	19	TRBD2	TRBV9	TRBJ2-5	CASSVGLGLAKLQLGTQYF	TGTGCCAGCAGCGTAGGTCTAGGACTAGCGAAGTTACAATTGGGGACCCAGTACTTC
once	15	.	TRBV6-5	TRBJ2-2	CASSYSNPDTGELFF	TGTGCCAGCAGTTACTCCAATCCAGACACCGGGGAGCTGTTTTTT
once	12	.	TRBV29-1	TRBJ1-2	CSVVGRSYGYTF	TGCAGCGTTGTGGGGAGGAGCTATGGCTACACCTTC
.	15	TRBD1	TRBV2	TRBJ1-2	CASPLRGQGAGGYTF	TGTGCCAGCCCTTTAAGGGGGCAGGGGGCAGGTGGCTACACCTTC
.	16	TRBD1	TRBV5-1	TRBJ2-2	CASSLAGTANTGELFF	TGCGCCAGCAGCTTGGCCGGGACAGCGAACACCGGGGAGCTGTTTTTT
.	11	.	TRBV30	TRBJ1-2	CAWSPNYGYTF	TGTGCCTGGAGTCCGAACTATGGCTACACCTTC
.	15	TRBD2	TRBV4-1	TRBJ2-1	CASRETGLDSSEQFF	TGCGCCAGCAGGGAGACGGGACTAGACTCCAGTGAGCAGTTCTTC